This T cell receptor (beta chain) was captured in a study of cytomegalovirus exposure and HLA in healthy donors. Primers: 60 Vbeta forward and 13 Jbeta reverse. Clones were sequenced by immunoSEQ multiplex PCR, and TCRdb holds only the in-frame ones, with some missing. The table shows 150,000 to 200,000 clones, with around 81% occurring only once. As regards this clone: What it binds is not known.

Study observations and caveats: The presence/absence work took it that sequencing depth was about the same across donors. Cytomegalovirus association was assigned to 170 or so TCR beta chains. Of the V segments, some could not be distinguished, including TRBV6-2 and TRBV6-3, and were excluded.

The V gene end was trimmed by 8 bases and the J gene end by 5 bases; junction bases not matched to a gene: 6. The CDR3 consists of 14 residues. Per the germline V gene, CDR1 is SNHLY and CDR2 is FYNNEI. The TCR comes from a woman aged 25 to 39 in good health and CMV-seropositive. The sequenced sample was PBMCs. J is TRBJ1-5 and V is TRBV2; 10 nucleotides align to TRBD1. The CDR3 DNA is TGTGCCAGCGGGGAGACAGGGGGCGATCAGCCCCAGCATTTT. Translation: CASGETGGDQPQHF.